This passage covers 17 T cell receptor beta chains from one sample sequenced in a study of T cell responses to AZD1222 COVID-19 vaccine. TCRdb keeps only in-frame clones here, not all; method: immunoSEQ multiplex PCR. The table has some 120,000 clones, about 90% seen once. Source: peripheral blood, taken on day 0 of MenACWY control vaccination. The receptors here all came from an adult in good health.

The J gene is TRBJ2-2, the V gene TRBV2, with D possibly being TRBD1 (6 bases). The CDR3 spans 17 residues. The V and J ends lost 4 bases and 1 base respectively, with 16 bases between them. Germline V CDR1 and CDR2: SNHLY, FYNNEI. The CDR3 region is CASSVRPGTQNTGELFF. The CDR3 coding sequence is TGTGCCAGCAGTGTGAGACCCGGGACACAGAACACCGGGGAGCTGTTTTTT.

The chain uses TRBV7-6 and TRBJ2-7, with 7 bases lining up with TRBD1. The germline V gene has CDR1 SGHVS and CDR2 FNYEAQ. The V and J ends lost 2 bases and 2 bases, in that order; junction bases with no gene match: 3. This CDR3 contains 14 residues. In DNA form, the CDR3 reads TGTGCCAGCAGCTTAACAGGGGACGCCTACGAGCAGTACTTC. Its protein product is CASSLTGDAYEQYF.

The rearrangement uses TRBV6-2 or TRBV6-3 and TRBJ2-3; D is unclear. V was shortened by 4 bases and J by 0 bases, with 2 bases between the two germline ends. CDR1 MNHEY and CDR2 SVGEGT come from the germline V gene. CDR3 length: 12 amino acids. CDR3 coding DNA: TGTGCCAGCAGTTCTAGCACAGATACGCAGTATTTT. Translating gives CASSSSTDTQYF.

The rearrangement links TRBV13 to TRBJ2-7; D remains ambiguous. Germline assignment: CDR1 PRHDT and CDR2 FYEKMQ (reference sequence). The V gene lost 2 bases and the J gene lost 5 bases, with 10 bases spanning the gap. The CDR3 covers 13 residues. CDR3 loop: CASSLTRVHEQYF. DNA of the CDR3: TGTGCCAGCAGCTTAACAAGAGTGCACGAGCAGTACTTC.

This rearrangement joins TRBV5-1 to TRBJ2-2; D perhaps matches TRBD2 (5 bases). V lost 5 bases and J lost 4, with 12 bases in between. This CDR3 is built from 14 residues. Germline V gene lookup returns CDR1 SGHRS and CDR2 YFSETQ. CDR3 sequence reads: CASRTDFPTGELFF. Here the CDR3 DNA reads TGCGCCAGCAGGACGGACTTCCCCACCGGGGAGCTGTTTTTT.

This chain uses TRBV28 with TRBJ2-1; 11 bases align to TRBD2. The CDR3 spans 15 residues. CDR1 is MDHEN, CDR2 SYDVKM, per germline. The trim removed 4 bases at V and 7 bases at J, leaving 6 bases unmatched. The chain's CDR3 is CASSWIAGGRNEQFF. The CDR3 nucleotides read TGTGCCAGCAGTTGGATAGCGGGGGGGCGGAATGAGCAGTTCTTC.

The chain has TRBV28 and TRBJ2-1; TRBD2 agrees at 9 bases. V trimming: 4 bases; J trimming: 8 bases; junction bases outside the gene matches: 12. Germline V gene data show CDR1 as MDHEN and CDR2 as SYDVKM. The CDR3 has 16 residues. The CDR3 nucleotides are TGTGCCAGCAGTTCCCCTGGGACTAGCCCTTGGGATGAGCAGTTCTTC. Translation gives CASSSPGTSPWDEQFF.

The V call is TRBV6-5, the J call TRBJ1-5, with 7 bases that match TRBD1. V lost 6 bases and J lost 7; bases outside the gene matches: 6. The CDR3 extends over 13 amino acids. CDR1 is MNHEY and CDR2 is SVGAGI in the germline V gene. The CDR3 reads CASSHRGGQPQHF. CDR3 DNA sequence: TGTGCCAGCAGCCACAGGGGAGGCCAGCCCCAGCATTTT.

V is TRBV2 and J is TRBJ2-6; D unclear. V lost 7 bases to trimming and J lost 0 bases, with 7 bases between them. CDR3 length: 14 residues. The germline V gene has CDR1 SNHLY and CDR2 FYNNEI. CDR3: CASNLYSGANVLTF. The DNA of the CDR3 is TGTGCCAGCAACCTATACTCTGGGGCCAACGTCCTGACTTTC.

The V and J genes are TRBV3-1 (or the pseudogene TRBV3-2) and TRBJ2-1, with 8 bases that match TRBD2. The CDR3 is 15 residues long. Germline trimming cut 1 base from V and 7 bases from J; bases unmatched to any gene: 6. CDR1 is LGHDT and CDR2 is YNNKEL in the germline V gene (reference sequence). This CDR3 reads CASSQVGLAGNEQFF. The CDR3 nucleotides are TGTGCCAGCAGCCAAGTTGGACTAGCTGGGAATGAGCAGTTCTTC.

The rearrangement joins TRBV6-5 to TRBJ2-1; 12 bases are shared with TRBD2. The J segment lost 6 bases and the V segment lost 6 bases, leaving 6 bases of the junction unmatched. Germline CDR1 reads MNHEY; CDR2 reads SVGAGI. The CDR3 is made up of 15 amino acids. The chain's CDR3 is CASSPGLAGPNEQFF. The CDR3 DNA is TGTGCCAGCAGCCCCGGACTAGCGGGGCCCAATGAGCAGTTCTTC.

V usage is TRBV6-5 and J usage is TRBJ1-2; D gene ambiguous. Germline V lookup: CDR1 MNHEY, CDR2 SVGAGI. This CDR3 region has 11 residues. Trimming stripped 6 bases from V and 2 bases from J, with 4 bases between. As DNA, the CDR3 is TGTGCCAGCAGGGACAACTATGGCTACACCTTC. This sequence encodes CASRDNYGYTF.

CDR3 sequence: CASSLPGTVLYGYTF. The CDR3 DNA sequence: TGTGCCAGCTCACTACCTGGGACAGTTCTCTATGGCTACACCTTC. The J gene is TRBJ1-2, the V gene TRBV18, with 7 positions matching TRBD1. This CDR3 contains 15 residues. The V and J ends lost 4 bases and 4 bases, in that order; junction bases with no gene match: 9. The germline gives CDR1 KGHSH, CDR2 LQKENI.

The chain is built from TRBV2 and TRBJ1-5; the D gene is possibly TRBD1 (5 bases). Trimming took 3 bases from V and 5 from J, leaving 14 bases between them. CDR1 and CDR2 from the germline V gene are SNHLY and FYNNEI. The CDR3 spans 15 residues. CDR3 in amino acids: CASSDGTVTHQPQHF. In DNA form, the CDR3 reads TGTGCCAGCAGTGATGGGACGGTGACTCATCAGCCCCAGCATTTT.

This clone appeared once. This chain uses TRBV7-9 with TRBJ2-5; perhaps TRBD1 as D (7 bases). Germline CDR1 and CDR2: SEHNR and FQNEAQ (reference sequence). V dropped 2 bases and J dropped 4 bases, with 14 bases sitting between them. The CDR3 is 15 amino acids. The CDR3 loop is CASSLTNRGGETQYF. CDR3 sequence (DNA): TGTGCCAGCAGCTTAACGAACAGGGGAGGAGAGACCCAGTACTTC.

This rearrangement joins TRBV27 to TRBJ1-6; D gene unclear. The CDR3 sequence is 16 residues long. CDR1 and CDR2 from the germline V gene are MNHEY and SMNVEV (reference sequence). Trimming stripped 3 bases from V and 7 bases from J, with 16 bases between. The CDR3 region has the DNA TGTGCCAGCAGTTTCCTATTTGGGAGCATGAATTCACCCCTCCACTTT. It translates to CASSFLFGSMNSPLHF.

CDR3 sequence: CSASPGQGNSGNTIYF. In DNA form, the CDR3 reads TGCAGTGCTAGTCCTGGCCAGGGGAACTCTGGAAACACCATATATTTT. The chain links TRBV20-1 to TRBJ1-3; TRBD1 might be the D (6 bases). The CDR3 loop spans 16 amino acids. V gave up 3 bases and J gave up 0 bases, with 15 bases separating them. CDR1 and CDR2 from the germline V gene are DFQATT and SNEGSKA (reference sequence).